The 30 T cell receptor beta chains presented below share a single source sample, sequenced in a study of memory CD4+ T cells and cytomegalovirus serostatus. Single viable CD3+CD4+CD8-CD45RO+ cells were sorted as the memory CD4+ T cells. TCRdb's table, derived via immunoSEQ multiplex PCR, lists solely in-frame clones and lacks some. Of under 50,000 clones listed, around three quarters are singletons. The sample was memory CD4+ T cells from blood. These receptors were taken from an adult in good health and CMV-seronegative.

This rearrangement joins TRBV19 to TRBJ2-3; TRBD1 matches at 8 bases. Germline assignment: CDR1 LNHDA and CDR2 SQIVND (reference sequence). CDR3 size: 16 residues. J gave up 2 bases and V 3 bases, and 7 bases lay outside the gene matches. The CDR3 loop is CASSMGTGEPTDTQYF. CDR3 bases: TGTGCCAGTAGTATGGGGACAGGTGAACCCACAGATACGCAGTATTTT.

The V gene is TRBV2, the J gene TRBJ1-5; D gene unclear. CDR3 size: 15 residues. Deletions cut 3 bases from V and 0 bases from J, with 9 bases between. CDR1 and CDR2 (germline): SNHLY, FYNNEI. The CDR3 region is CASSDSAYSNQPQHF. The CDR3 DNA sequence: TGTGCCAGCAGTGATTCAGCTTATAGCAATCAGCCCCAGCATTTT.

The chain is built from TRBV7-2 and TRBJ2-7; weak D call: TRBD1 (6 bases). The V gene lost 2 bases and the J gene lost 5 bases, with 13 bases spanning the gap. CDR3 size: 14 residues. Germline V gives CDR1 SGHTA, CDR2 FQGNSA. Here the CDR3 reads CASSLRQGPHEQYF. The CDR3, as DNA: TGTGCCAGCAGCTTACGGCAGGGGCCCCACGAGCAGTACTTC.

The gene calls are TRBV19 and TRBJ2-3; perhaps TRBD2 as D (7 bases). Trimming took off 3 bases at V and 2 bases at J, with 15 bases between the two ends. The CDR3 consists of 16 residues. Looked up from germline, CDR1 is LNHDA and CDR2 is SQIVND (reference sequence). CDR3 residues: CASSIEAGDYTDTQYF. In DNA form, the CDR3 reads TGTGCCAGTAGTATCGAGGCAGGGGACTACACAGATACGCAGTATTTT.

The J gene is TRBJ1-1, the V gene TRBV18, with 7 bases lining up with TRBD1. CDR1 is KGHSH, CDR2 LQKENI, per germline. CDR3 length: 19 amino acids. Trimming removed 3 bases from V and 3 bases from J; junction bases left unmatched: 19. CDR3 region: CASSPLALLEGARDTEAFF. In DNA form, the CDR3 reads TGTGCCAGCTCACCCTTGGCTCTGTTAGAGGGGGCAAGGGACACTGAAGCTTTCTTT.

V gene TRBV11-2 combines with J gene TRBJ1-1; 7 bases match TRBD1. CDR3 length: 15 amino acids. Germline CDR1 and CDR2: SGHAT and FQNNGV. With 4 bases clipped from V and 1 base from J, the junction kept 6 bases outside the gene matches. In DNA, the CDR3 is TGTGCCAGCAGCTCCCTGACAGGGAAGAACACTGAAGCTTTCTTT. This translates into CASSSLTGKNTEAFF.

The J gene is TRBJ2-3, the V gene TRBV5-6; D assignment may be TRBD1 or TRBD2 (6 bases each). Germline-derived CDR1 and CDR2 are SGHDT and YYEEEE. The CDR3 extends over 19 amino acids. Trimming removed 3 bases from V and 0 bases from J, with 23 bases in between. CDR3 nucleotides: TGTGCCAGCAGCTACCCTACTAGCTGGGGGGCCGGAAGCACAGATACGCAGTATTTT. Translation gives CASSYPTSWGAGSTDTQYF.

Only a few counts were recorded for this clone. This chain connects TRBV4-2 to TRBJ1-2; no clear D gene. The V end lost 0 bases, the J end lost 2 bases, and 13 bases lay between the germline ends. Germline-derived CDR1 and CDR2 are LGHNA and YNFKEQ. The CDR3 has 16 residues. CDR3: CASSQEWVGQNYGYTF. The CDR3 bases are TGTGCCAGCAGCCAAGAATGGGTCGGTCAGAACTATGGCTACACCTTC.

The chain is built from TRBV5-8 and TRBJ2-1; 16 positions match TRBD2. Trimming took 4 bases from V and 3 from J; bases not matched to a gene: 4. Germline V CDR1 and CDR2: SGHTS, YDEGEE. The CDR3 extends over 17 amino acids. The CDR3 bases are TGTGCCAGCAGCAAAGGGACTAGCGGGGGGGACTACAATGAGCAGTTCTTC. Protein: CASSKGTSGGDYNEQFF.

V is TRBV27 and J is TRBJ1-2, with a possible D match to TRBD1 (5 bases). This CDR3 has 13 residues. Germline loops: CDR1 MNHEY, CDR2 SMNVEV (reference sequence). V lost 1 base, J lost 10 bases, and 13 bases lay in between. The CDR3 nucleotides are TGTGCCAGCAGTTTATATGGGGCCCTTGACTACACCTTC. Translating gives CASSLYGALDYTF.

The chain has TRBV6-1 and TRBJ2-7, with a tentative D call TRBD1 (5 bases). The CDR3 is made up of 14 amino acids. V dropped 7 bases and J dropped 3 bases, with 16 bases sitting between them. Germline CDR1 reads MNHNS; CDR2 reads SASEGT. The chain's CDR3 is CASTLGPQIYEQYF. The CDR3 coding sequence is TGTGCCAGCACCCTGGGGCCCCAGATCTACGAGCAGTACTTC.

This clone was seen only once. CDR3: CASRGNSPEQYF. DNA for the CDR3: TGTGCCAGCAGAGGCAACAGCCCCGAGCAGTACTTC. V is TRBV27 and J is TRBJ2-7, with D unclear. The germline V gene encodes CDR1 MNHEY and CDR2 SMNVEV (reference sequence). This CDR3 is built from 12 residues. Deletions cut 6 bases from V and 6 bases from J, with 12 bases between.

The CDR3 sequence is CAISGTIKPTYEQYF. The CDR3 DNA sequence: TGTGCCATCAGTGGGACTATAAAACCCACCTACGAGCAGTACTTC. V gene TRBV10-3 combines with J gene TRBJ2-7, with D possibly TRBD2 on 6 matching bases. Trimming removed 4 bases from V and 2 bases from J, with 15 bases in between. The V gene's germline CDR1 is ENHRY and CDR2 SYGVKD. The CDR3 contains 15 residues.

The chain employs TRBV11-2 and TRBJ1-2; possible D gene TRBD1, 6 bases. V lost 6 bases to trimming and J lost 1 base, with 9 bases between them. The germline V gene encodes CDR1 SGHAT and CDR2 FQNNGV. The CDR3 runs to 13 residues. As DNA, the CDR3 is TGTGCCAGCAGTAACAGGGTTAACTATGGCTACACCTTC. It yields the protein CASSNRVNYGYTF.

The chain has TRBV5-1 and TRBJ1-3; no definite D call. V was cut by 0 bases and J by 0 bases, with 10 bases left in between. The V gene's germline CDR1 is SGHRS and CDR2 YFSETQ. The length of the CDR3 is 16 residues. The CDR3 here is CASSLELGLSGNTIYF. The CDR3 DNA reads TGCGCCAGCAGCTTGGAGTTGGGCCTCTCTGGAAACACCATATATTTT. Variable domain in full (rest from reference TRBV5-1 and TRBJ1-3): KAGVTQTPRYLIKTRGQQVTLSCSPISGHRSVSWYQQTPGQGLQFLFEYFSETQRNKGNFPGRFSGRQFSNSRSEMNVSTLELGDSALYLCASSLELGLSGNTIYFGEGSWLTVV.

The gene calls are TRBV19 and TRBJ2-7; D gene ambiguous. The CDR3 contains 14 residues. The germline V gene encodes CDR1 LNHDA and CDR2 SQIVND (reference sequence). Trimming shortened V by 7 bases and J by 0 bases, and 13 bases separated the two germline ends. CDR3 protein: CASTFSSTSYEQYF. The CDR3 nucleotides are TGTGCCAGTACTTTCTCCAGTACCTCCTACGAGCAGTACTTC.

This chain uses TRBV10-3 with TRBJ1-5; D ambiguous. Germline V lookup: CDR1 ENHRY, CDR2 SYGVKD. This CDR3 spans 13 amino acids. Between the trimmed V and J ends, which lost 6 bases and 8 bases, there was a span of 14 bases. The CDR3 DNA is TGTGCCATCAGCATGACCCCCGAGGAGCCCCAGCATTTT. Its translation: CAISMTPEEPQHF.

The chain employs TRBV5-6 and TRBJ2-5; unclear D gene. Germline CDR1 is SGHDT and CDR2 is YYEEEE. The CDR3 is made up of 14 amino acids. The ends were cut back, 6 bases at V and 4 bases at J, with 16 bases in the middle. The CDR3 bases are TGTGCCAGCACCACCCATGGATCGGTAGAGACCCAGTACTTC. Its translation: CASTTHGSVETQYF.

This clone was seen more than once but under ten times. The chain carries TRBV19 and TRBJ2-5, with 7 bases fitting TRBD1. CDR1 is LNHDA and CDR2 is SQIVND in the germline V gene (reference sequence). This CDR3 is 15 amino acids long. Germline trimming cut 2 bases from V and 1 base from J; bases unmatched to any gene: 4. The CDR3 is CASSIRTGSQETQYF. CDR3 bases: TGTGCCAGTAGTATAAGGACAGGATCCCAAGAGACCCAGTACTTC.

The chain recombines TRBV7-2 with TRBJ1-2, with D perhaps TRBD1 (5 bases). Germline CDR1 is SGHTA and CDR2 is FQGNSA. The CDR3 sequence is 15 residues long. V lost 4 bases and J 6 bases, leaving 18 bases between the germline ends. The CDR3 DNA reads TGTGCCAGCAGCTCCTTTAAGGGTACAGGCAATGGCTACACCTTC. It codes for CASSSFKGTGNGYTF. Using reference TRBV7-2 and TRBJ1-2 for the parts outside the CDR3, the full variable domain is GAGVSQSPSNKVTEKGKDVELRCDPISGHTALYWYRQSLGQGLEFLIYFQGNSAPDKSGLPSDRFSAERTGGSVSTLTIQRTQQEDSAVYLCASSSFKGTGNGYTFGSGTRLTVV.

V gene TRBV2 combines with J gene TRBJ2-7; TRBD2 aligns across 10 bases. The CDR3 sequence is 15 residues long. With 2 bases clipped from V and 7 bases from J, the junction kept 8 bases outside the gene matches. The germline CDR1 and CDR2 sequences are SNHLY and FYNNEI. This chain's CDR3 is CASSERSGGAFEQYF. The CDR3 DNA reads as TGTGCCAGCAGTGAAAGGAGCGGGGGGGCCTTTGAGCAGTACTTC.

This chain uses TRBV30 with TRBJ1-1; D is perhaps TRBD1 (5 bases). CDR1 GTSNPN and CDR2 SVGIG come from the germline V gene (reference sequence). The ends were cut back, 3 bases at V and 9 bases at J, with 14 bases in the middle. This CDR3 is 12 amino acids long. CDR3 in amino acids: CAWRVGTTKAFF. CDR3 sequence (DNA): TGTGCCTGGAGGGTGGGGACCACCAAAGCTTTCTTT.

The V call is TRBV5-6, the J call TRBJ1-4; 9 nucleotides match TRBD1. CDR1 SGHDT and CDR2 YYEEEE come from the germline V gene. Losses at the gene ends were 4 bases for V and 6 bases for J; bases not matched to a gene: 10. The length of the CDR3 is 16 residues. The CDR3 is CASSGGTGRMDEKLFF. The CDR3 DNA sequence: TGTGCCAGCAGCGGGGGGACAGGGAGGATGGATGAAAAACTGTTTTTT.

This clone was seen a few times. Other DNA sequences in the same sample also yield this CDR3. The gene calls are TRBV6-5 and TRBJ1-1; 7 bases fit TRBD1. This CDR3 comprises 13 residues. The germline V gene encodes CDR1 MNHEY and CDR2 SVGAGI. The V gene end was trimmed by 5 bases and the J gene end by 4 bases; junction bases not matched to a gene: 4. In DNA, the CDR3 is TGTGCCAGCAGTCGACAGGGTGGCACTGAAGCTTTCTTT. Encoded protein: CASSRQGGTEAFF.

The V gene is TRBV4-1, the J gene TRBJ1-3; D remains ambiguous. Germline V gene data show CDR1 as MGHRA and CDR2 as YSYEKL. There are 13 residues in the CDR3. Trimming removed 0 bases from V and 8 bases from J, with 8 bases in between. This chain's CDR3 is CASSQERRDTIYF. CDR3 bases: TGCGCCAGCAGCCAAGAAAGGCGTGACACCATATATTTT.

This CDR3 reads CASTTGGGSNYGYTF. CDR3 nucleotides: TGTGCCAGCACTACCGGGGGGGGTTCTAACTATGGCTACACCTTC. This chain joins TRBV2 and TRBJ1-2, with D perhaps TRBD1 (5 bases). Deletions cut 7 bases from V and 0 bases from J, with 15 bases between. There are 15 residues in the CDR3. Germline lookup yields CDR1 SNHLY and CDR2 FYNNEI.

In this sample, this clone turned up once. This chain connects TRBV5-1 to TRBJ2-1; TRBD1 agrees at 8 bases. Losses at the gene ends were 4 bases for V and 0 bases for J; bases not matched to a gene: 9. Germline lookup yields CDR1 SGHRS and CDR2 YFSETQ. CDR3 length: 17 residues. The CDR3 DNA reads as TGCGCCAGCAGCGAAAACCAGGGGGCGAGCTCCTACAATGAGCAGTTCTTC. Translated, it gives CASSENQGASSYNEQFF.

The chain has TRBV15 and TRBJ1-2; D is perhaps TRBD1 (6 bases). The CDR3 contains 13 residues. Germline V gene sequence: CDR1 LNHNV, CDR2 YYDKDF (reference sequence). Trimming took off 3 bases at V and 7 bases at J, with 12 bases between the two ends. The CDR3 here is CATSSGGWGGYTF. CDR3 in DNA: TGTGCCACCAGCAGCGGGGGCTGGGGTGGCTACACCTTC.

The V and J genes are TRBV5-1 and TRBJ2-3, with D possibly TRBD2 on 5 matching bases. Per the germline V gene, CDR1 is SGHRS and CDR2 is YFSETQ. V was pared by 2 bases and J by 1 base, with 14 bases between. CDR3 length: 16 amino acids. CDR3 amino acids: CASSLGLSGRTDTQYF. In DNA, the CDR3 is TGCGCCAGCAGCTTAGGACTCTCAGGCCGCACAGATACGCAGTATTTT.

This sequence joins TRBV9 and TRBJ1-5; D gene unclear. There are 12 residues in the CDR3. Germline loops: CDR1 SGDLS, CDR2 YYNGEE. Trimming removed 8 bases from V and 5 bases from J, with 11 bases in between. The CDR3 DNA follows: TGTGCCAGTGTTCCTGTCGATCAGCCCCAGCATTTT. Translation: CASVPVDQPQHF. Combining the CDR3 with reference TRBV9 and TRBJ1-5 gives the whole variable domain DSGVTQTPKHLITATGQRVTLRCSPRSGDLSVYWYQQSLDQGLQFLIQYYNGEERAKGNILERFSAQQFPDLHSELNLSSLELGDSALYFCASVPVDQPQHFGDGTRLSIL.